This T cell receptor (beta chain) was sequenced in a study of cytomegalovirus exposure and HLA in healthy donors. This clone was detected a few times. Sequenced by immunoSEQ multiplex PCR; TCRdb stores in-frame clones only, minus some. This sample yields about 120,000 clones, of which roughly 90% are seen a single time; around 6% belongs to the top ten. This clonotype was obtained from a young woman in good health and CMV-seropositive. The sample consisted of PBMCs.

This CDR3 is CASSPGDSYTF. The CDR3 DNA reads as TGTGCCAGCAGCCCGGGGGATAGCTACACCTTC. This chain connects TRBV6-5 to TRBJ1-2; the D gene is possibly TRBD1 (5 bases). The germline CDR1 and CDR2 sequences are MNHEY and SVGAGI. Trimming cost V 6 bases and J 9 bases, with 11 bases left between them. CDR3 length: 11 amino acids.